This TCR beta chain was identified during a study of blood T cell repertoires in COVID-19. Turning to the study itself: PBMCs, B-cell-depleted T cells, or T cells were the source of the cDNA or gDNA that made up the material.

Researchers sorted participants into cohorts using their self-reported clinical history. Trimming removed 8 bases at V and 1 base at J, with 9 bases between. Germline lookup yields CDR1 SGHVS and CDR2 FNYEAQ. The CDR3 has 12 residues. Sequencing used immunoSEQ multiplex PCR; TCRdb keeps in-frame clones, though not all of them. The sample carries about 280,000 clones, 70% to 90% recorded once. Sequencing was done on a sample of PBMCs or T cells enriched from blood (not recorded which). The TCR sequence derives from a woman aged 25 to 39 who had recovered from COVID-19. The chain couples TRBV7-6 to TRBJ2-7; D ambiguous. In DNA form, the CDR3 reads TGTGCCAGCGCACTTAGTTCCTACGAGCAGTACTTC. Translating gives CASALSSYEQYF.